These 2 T cell receptor beta chains originate from one sample sequenced in a study of CD8+ T cells in alopecia areata. The authors extracted RNA and reverse transcribed it into cDNA as the sequencing template. The assay was immunoSEQ multiplex PCR, and TCRdb's table has in-frame clones only and misses some. The sample carries about 200,000 clones, 64% recorded once. Regarding treatment: oral pan-JAK inhibitor, 5-10 mg twice daily. Sample: CD4+ T cells sorted from blood, taken between weeks 49 and 50, from a patient treated with tofacitinib. The origin of the receptors is a human donor with alopecia areata.

The gene calls are TRBV30 and TRBJ1-2; perhaps TRBD1 as D (6 bases). Trimming removed 1 base at V and 3 bases at J, with 12 bases between. CDR1 and CDR2 from the germline V gene are GTSNPN and SVGIG (reference sequence). This CDR3 has 14 residues. CDR3 sequence: CAWSAGQSDYGYTF. The CDR3 DNA is TGTGCCTGGAGTGCCGGACAGTCCGACTATGGCTACACCTTC.

The rearrangement uses TRBV19 and TRBJ1-2; 9 bases match TRBD1. The ends lost 10 bases at V and 8 bases at J; junction bases unmatched: 20. The CDR3 has 16 amino acids. Germline V CDR1 and CDR2: LNHDA, SQIVND (reference sequence). The chain's CDR3 is CATKRAWTGDAGGYTF. CDR3 bases: TGTGCCACCAAGCGAGCTTGGACAGGGGATGCTGGAGGCTACACCTTC.